This paragraph reports one T cell receptor (beta chain). Its antigen is currently unknown. Trimming took 4 bases from V and 6 from J; bases not matched to a gene: 13. Germline V gene lookup returns CDR1 SGHVS and CDR2 FNYEAQ. This CDR3 is 16 amino acids long. These data are taken from a study of vaccination and CD4 T cells after COVID-19. This sample's treatment: roughly 11-day PBMC culture with coronavirus spike peptide pools or control peptides (ViraFEST assay). Once obtained from cultured CD4+ T cells, the DNA was sequenced using the Oncomine TCR Beta short-read assay. Investigators isolated genomic DNA from cultured CD4+ T cells. Each CDR3 protein gets one entry after TCRdb re-called the PCR reads with MiXCR. The table lists about 21,000 distinct CDR3 sequences, roughly half of them singletons.

The source material was CD4+ T cells from blood, cultured in vitro. The receptor's source is a human donor who had recovered from COVID-19. V usage is TRBV7-6 and J usage is TRBJ2-7; 9 bases are a match to TRBD1. The CDR3 region is CASSSSPYRGRGEQYF. CDR3 nucleotides: TGTGCCAGCAGCTCCTCCCCATACAGGGGGCGCGGCGAGCAGTACTTC.